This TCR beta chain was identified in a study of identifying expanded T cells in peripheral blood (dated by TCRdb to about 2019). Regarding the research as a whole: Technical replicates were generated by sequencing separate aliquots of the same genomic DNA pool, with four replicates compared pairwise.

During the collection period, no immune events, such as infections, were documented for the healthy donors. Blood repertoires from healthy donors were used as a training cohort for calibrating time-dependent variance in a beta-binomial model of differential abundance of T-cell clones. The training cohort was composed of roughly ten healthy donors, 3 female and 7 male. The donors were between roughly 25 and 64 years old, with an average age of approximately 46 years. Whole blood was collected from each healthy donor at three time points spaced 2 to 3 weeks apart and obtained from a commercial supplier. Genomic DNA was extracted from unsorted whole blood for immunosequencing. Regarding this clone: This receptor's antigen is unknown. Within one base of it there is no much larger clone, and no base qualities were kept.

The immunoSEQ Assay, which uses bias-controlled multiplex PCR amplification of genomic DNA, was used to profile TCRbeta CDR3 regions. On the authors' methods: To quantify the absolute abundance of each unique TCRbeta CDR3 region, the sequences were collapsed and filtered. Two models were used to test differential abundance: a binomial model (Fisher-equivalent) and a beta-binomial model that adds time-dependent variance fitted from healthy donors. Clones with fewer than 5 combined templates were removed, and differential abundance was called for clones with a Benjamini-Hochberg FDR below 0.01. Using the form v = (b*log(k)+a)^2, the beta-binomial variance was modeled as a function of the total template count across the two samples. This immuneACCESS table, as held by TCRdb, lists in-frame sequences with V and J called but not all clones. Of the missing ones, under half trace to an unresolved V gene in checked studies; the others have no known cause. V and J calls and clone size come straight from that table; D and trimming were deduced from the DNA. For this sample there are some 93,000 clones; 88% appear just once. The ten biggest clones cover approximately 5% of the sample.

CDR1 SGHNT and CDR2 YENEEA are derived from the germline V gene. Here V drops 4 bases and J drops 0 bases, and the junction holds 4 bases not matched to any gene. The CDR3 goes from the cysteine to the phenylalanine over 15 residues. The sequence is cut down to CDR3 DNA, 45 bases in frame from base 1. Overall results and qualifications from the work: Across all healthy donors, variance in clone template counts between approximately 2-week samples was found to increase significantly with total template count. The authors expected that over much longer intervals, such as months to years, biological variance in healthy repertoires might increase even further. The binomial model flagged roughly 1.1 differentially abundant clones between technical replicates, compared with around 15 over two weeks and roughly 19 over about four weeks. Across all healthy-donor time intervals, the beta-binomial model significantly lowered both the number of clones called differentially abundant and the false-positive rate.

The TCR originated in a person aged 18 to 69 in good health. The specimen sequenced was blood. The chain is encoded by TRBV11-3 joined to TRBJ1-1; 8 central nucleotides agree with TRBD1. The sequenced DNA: TGTGCCAGCAGCTCCCGGACAGGGATGAACACTGAAGCTTTCTTT. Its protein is CASSSRTGMNTEAFF.